The clone carrying this T cell receptor (beta chain) showed up many times. Its matching antigen is unknown. Germline V gene lookup returns CDR1 MNHEY and CDR2 SMNVEV (reference sequence). V was shortened by 3 bases and J by 5 bases, with 17 bases between the two germline ends. CDR3 length: 15 residues. TRB rearrangements were amplified by multiplex PCR with BIOMED2 TRB-A/B primers. TCRdb reprocessed the multiplex PCR reads via MiXCR and lists one record per CDR3 protein. This sample has about 8,000 distinct CDR3 sequences, with approximately 25% found just once. These data come from a study of T and B cells in COVID-19 patients. Study-wide results and caveats: Highly clonal in active COVID-19, TRB repertoires exceeded healthy-donor diversity and richness at recovery. Patients with COVID-19 reportedly showed strongly skewed T cell receptor beta variable and joining gene usage.

TRB was amplified from around 250-500 ng of blood genomic DNA. This receptor was obtained from a human donor with active COVID-19. Material for sequencing was blood. This rearrangement joins TRBV27 to TRBJ2-7; a weak D match, TRBD1 (5 bases). CDR3 sequence (DNA): TGTGCCAGCAGTTTTGGGGCCACCTCGGGCCACGAGCAGTACTTC. This gives the protein CASSFGATSGHEQYF.